This passage covers 17 T cell receptor beta chains from one sample sequenced in a study of T cell responses to AZD1222 COVID-19 vaccine (dated by TCRdb to 2020 to 2023). Libraries were made using the immunoSEQ multiplex PCR assay. In its TCRdb copy, this immuneACCESS table keeps in-frame sequences only and misses some clones. Where compared with another copy, unresolved V genes explain less than half of these, and the others have no known cause. The table for this sample lists roughly 56,000 clones; roughly four fifths of them were counted only once. 26% of the sample belongs to the ten largest clones. The time point label here, explained by the study, means: about 28 days (+/-7) after the second vaccine dose. The source material was peripheral blood, sampled 28 days after the second AZD1222 dose. Receptors were obtained from an adult who received the AZD1222 COVID-19 vaccine.

This chain connects TRBV6-2 or TRBV6-3 to TRBJ2-2, with 7 positions matching TRBD1. V gave up 2 bases and J gave up 4 bases; unmatched junction bases: 1. Germline V CDR1 and CDR2: MNHEY, SVGEGT. CDR3 size: 14 residues. The CDR3 coding sequence is TGTGCCAGCAGTTACGGACAGGTCACCGGGGAGCTGTTTTTT. It codes for CASSYGQVTGELFF.

The chain has TRBV7-9 and TRBJ1-5, with D tentatively TRBD1 (6 bases). The germline CDR1 and CDR2 sequences are SEHNR and FQNEAQ (reference sequence). This CDR3 has 16 residues. V was pared by 1 base and J by 1 base, with 11 bases between. In DNA form, the CDR3 reads TGTGCCAGCAGCTTAGTGGGACACGTAAGCAATCAGCCCCAGCATTTT. It translates to CASSLVGHVSNQPQHF. Full variable domain (rest looked up from reference TRBV7-9 and TRBJ1-5): DTGVSQNPRHKITKRGQNVTFRCDPISEHNRLYWYRQTLGQGPEFLTYFQNEAQLEKSRLLSDRFSAERPKGSFSTLEIQRTEQGDSAMYLCASSLVGHVSNQPQHFGDGTRLSIL.

The V call is TRBV6-6, the J call TRBJ1-2, with a weak D call TRBD1 (6 bases). Per the germline V gene, CDR1 is MNHNY and CDR2 is SVGAGI (reference sequence). V lost 7 bases to trimming and J lost 5 bases, with 17 bases between them. The CDR3 runs to 14 residues. The CDR3 sequence is CASIPTWGAYGYTF. The DNA for the CDR3 is TGTGCCAGCATCCCTACGTGGGGGGCGTATGGCTACACCTTC.

Only one count was recorded for this clone. The V call is TRBV7-8, the J call TRBJ2-5; either TRBD1 or TRBD2 may supply D (5 bases each). This CDR3 comprises 14 residues. V dropped 1 base and J dropped 7 bases, with 13 bases sitting between them. Germline-derived CDR1 and CDR2 are SGHVS and FQNEAQ. CDR3 amino acids: CASSLVGRDGTQYF. The CDR3 nucleotides are TGTGCCAGCAGCTTAGTAGGCCGGGACGGGACCCAGTACTTC.

V and J are TRBV4-2 and TRBJ1-1; D may be TRBD1 (6 bases). The CDR3 is 19 amino acids. Looked up from germline, CDR1 is LGHNA and CDR2 is YNFKEQ. V lost 0 bases, J lost 6 bases, and 26 bases lay in between. The CDR3 region has the DNA TGTGCCAGCAGCCAAGATACCGGGACAAACTTGGGAGGCCTTCCTGAAGCTTTCTTT. Protein: CASSQDTGTNLGGLPEAFF.

The chain couples TRBV19 to TRBJ2-7; the match to TRBD1 covers 8 bases. After removal of 6 bases from V and 7 bases from J, the junction contained 14 bases not matched to a gene. This CDR3 has 15 amino acids. Germline V gene lookup returns CDR1 LNHDA and CDR2 SQIVND (reference sequence). The CDR3 region has the DNA TGTGCCAGTAGGTCCGGACAGGGTTCGCGTGGAGAGCAGTACTTC. This encodes CASRSGQGSRGEQYF. The full variable domain, its missing parts supplied by reference TRBV19 and TRBJ2-7, is DGGITQSPKYLFRKEGQNVTLSCEQNLNHDAMYWYRQDPGQGLRLIYYSQIVNDFQKGDIAEGYSVSREKKESFPLTVTSAQKNPTAFYLCASRSGQGSRGEQYFGPGTRLTVT.

V gene TRBV28 combines with J gene TRBJ1-6; the D is unclear. This CDR3 is built from 12 residues. V was pared by 6 bases and J by 7 bases, with 7 bases between. CDR1 and CDR2 from the germline V gene are MDHEN and SYDVKM. The CDR3 sequence is CASRAGNSPLHF. In DNA, the CDR3 is TGTGCCAGCAGGGCTGGGAATTCACCCCTCCACTTT.

V and J are TRBV6-5 and TRBJ2-1; a weak D match, TRBD2 (7 bases). CDR1 MNHEY and CDR2 SVGAGI come from the germline V gene. V was trimmed by 7 bases and J by 1 base, leaving 14 bases between them. There are 15 residues in the CDR3. CDR3 DNA: TGTGCCAGCACTAAGGGGAGGGGGTCCTACAATGAGCAGTTCTTC. As protein: CASTKGRGSYNEQFF.

This clone has a single count. The chain has TRBV2 and TRBJ2-5, with no clear D. Trimming stripped 7 bases from V and 4 bases from J, with 7 bases between. The CDR3 consists of 11 residues. CDR1 SNHLY and CDR2 FYNNEI come from the germline V gene. This CDR3 is CASKFGETQYF. In DNA, the CDR3 is TGTGCCAGCAAGTTCGGAGAGACCCAGTACTTC.

The chain recombines TRBV6-5 with TRBJ2-5, with D uncertain. This CDR3 has 13 amino acids. The germline gives CDR1 MNHEY, CDR2 SVGAGI. The ends were cut back, 8 bases at V and 2 bases at J, with 12 bases in the middle. This CDR3 is CASLSFGQETQYF. DNA of the CDR3: TGTGCCAGCTTAAGTTTCGGACAAGAGACCCAGTACTTC.

The V call is TRBV4-1, the J call TRBJ2-7; D uncertain. The CDR3 loop spans 16 amino acids. Germline V gene lookup returns CDR1 MGHRA and CDR2 YSYEKL. V lost 0 bases and J lost 2, with 14 bases in between. As DNA, the CDR3 is TGCGCCAGCAGCCAAGATGGCAGGCAGGCTACCTACGAGCAGTACTTC. Protein: CASSQDGRQATYEQYF.

This chain connects TRBV5-1 to TRBJ1-1, with D maybe TRBD1 (6 bases). Trimming took off 0 bases at V and 6 bases at J, with 12 bases between the two ends. CDR1 and CDR2 from the germline V gene are SGHRS and YFSETQ. CDR3 length: 14 amino acids. The CDR3 DNA reads as TGCGCCAGCAGCTTGGATAGGGGGAGCGCTGAAGCTTTCTTT. It translates to CASSLDRGSAEAFF.

The chain is built from TRBV7-8 and TRBJ2-7; TRBD2 is a possible D gene (6 bases). The CDR3 covers 14 residues. V was shortened by 5 bases and J by 3 bases, with 14 bases between the two germline ends. Per the germline V gene, CDR1 is SGHVS and CDR2 is FQNEAQ. CDR3 residues: CASSPAGLGYEQYF. DNA for the CDR3: TGTGCCAGCAGCCCCGCGGGGTTGGGCTACGAGCAGTACTTC.

The chain couples TRBV6-2 or TRBV6-3 to TRBJ2-7; D perhaps matches TRBD2 (6 bases). Germline CDR1 and CDR2: MNHEY and SVGEGT. Deletions cut 3 bases from V and 4 bases from J, with 13 bases between. The CDR3 extends over 14 amino acids. The CDR3, as DNA: TGTGCCAGCAGTTATAGGCGGGGTTTGTACGAGCAGTACTTC. This encodes CASSYRRGLYEQYF.

This chain links TRBV9 with TRBJ2-5, with D possibly matching TRBD1 (6 bases). CDR3 length equals 14 residues. In germline, CDR1 is SGDLS, CDR2 YYNGEE. Trimming shortened V by 4 bases and J by 1 base, and 11 bases separated the two germline ends. The CDR3 protein is CASSPPQGQETQYF. Written as DNA, the CDR3 is TGTGCCAGCAGCCCCCCACAGGGCCAAGAGACCCAGTACTTC.

This clone was counted a single time. The chain is built from TRBV27 and TRBJ1-4; D is undetermined. This CDR3 contains 14 residues. The ends were cut back, 10 bases at V and 8 bases at J, with 20 bases in the middle. CDR1 is MNHEY, CDR2 SMNVEV, per germline (reference sequence). The CDR3 DNA is TGTGCCACTCGTCGGGTTTTAGCGTCAGAAAAACTGTTTTTT. Translating gives CATRRVLASEKLFF.

The rearrangement uses TRBV27 and TRBJ1-6, with D unresolved. Germline CDR1 MNHEY, CDR2 SMNVEV (reference sequence). The CDR3 covers 16 residues. Trimming removed 2 bases at V and 0 bases at J, with 8 bases between. The CDR3 loop reads CASSLTARSYNSPLHF. In DNA, the CDR3 is TGTGCCAGCAGTTTAACGGCCCGCTCCTATAATTCACCCCTCCACTTT.